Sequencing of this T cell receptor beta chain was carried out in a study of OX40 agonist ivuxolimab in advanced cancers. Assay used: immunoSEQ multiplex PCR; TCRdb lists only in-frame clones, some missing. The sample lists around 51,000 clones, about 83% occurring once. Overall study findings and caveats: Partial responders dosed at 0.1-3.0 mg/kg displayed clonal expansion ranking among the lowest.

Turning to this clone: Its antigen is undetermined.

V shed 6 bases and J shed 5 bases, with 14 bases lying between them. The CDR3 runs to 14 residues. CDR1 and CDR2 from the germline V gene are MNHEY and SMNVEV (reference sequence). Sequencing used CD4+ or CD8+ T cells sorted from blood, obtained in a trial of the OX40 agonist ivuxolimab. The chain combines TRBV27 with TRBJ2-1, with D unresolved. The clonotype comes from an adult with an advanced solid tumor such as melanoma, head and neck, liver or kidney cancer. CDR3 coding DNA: TGTGCCAGCAGCGAGTATTACGGCCACAATGAGCAGTTCTTC. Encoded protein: CASSEYYGHNEQFF.